This TCR beta chain was obtained from a study of OX40 agonist ivuxolimab in advanced cancers. Whole-study findings and limits: The investigators did not determine what antigen specificity the expanded peripheral T cells had.

Clones were read by immunoSEQ multiplex PCR, and TCRdb kept only the in-frame ones, dropping some. This table holds about 150,000 clones, 90% found once. This CDR3 comprises 14 residues. Trimming cost V 5 bases and J 4 bases; bases outside gene matches: 4. Germline V gene lookup returns CDR1 SNHLY and CDR2 FYNNEI. About this clone itself: As yet, its antigen is unknown.

The source is an adult with an advanced solid tumor such as melanoma, head and neck, liver or kidney cancer. The sample in question was CD4+ or CD8+ T cells sorted from blood, obtained in a trial of the OX40 agonist ivuxolimab. This chain links TRBV2 with TRBJ2-2; 7 nucleotides agree with TRBD1. The CDR3 nucleotides are TGTGCCAGCAGTCTGGGACAGCTCACCGGGGAGCTGTTTTTT. As protein: CASSLGQLTGELFF. Complete variable domain (other parts from reference TRBV2 and TRBJ2-2): EPEVTQTPSHQVTQMGQEVILRCVPISNHLYFYWYRQILGQKVEFLVSFYNNEISEKSEIFDDQFSVERPDGSNFTLKIRSTKLEDSAMYFCASSLGQLTGELFFGEGSRLTVL.